This entry concerns a single T cell receptor beta chain. Measured with immunoSEQ multiplex PCR; TCRdb has only the in-frame clones, and not every one. Seen here are about 80,000 clones, roughly four fifths observed once, and the top ten hold around 12%. The entry originates in a study of blood T cell repertoires in COVID-19. Whole-study context: PBMCs, B-cell-depleted T cells, or T cells were the source of the cDNA or gDNA that made up the material.

V dropped 6 bases and J dropped 5 bases, with 16 bases sitting between them. The CDR3 is made up of 14 amino acids. In germline, CDR1 is SGHVS, CDR2 FQNEAQ. V and J are TRBV7-8 and TRBJ2-5; D uncertain. Sample: peripheral blood. The TCR was taken from a man older than 75 with acute or convalescent COVID-19. The DNA for the CDR3 is TGTGCCAGCAGGCCGGCCGAAGCCGGGGAGACCCAGTACTTC. Amino acid sequence: CASRPAEAGETQYF.